A single sample gave rise to the 5 T cell receptor beta chains below, sequenced in a study of shared clonotypes between healthy human individuals. Produced via immunoSEQ multiplex PCR; TCRdb's table is partial and in-frame only. The sample carries over 150,000 clones, about 66% recorded once. The specimen sequenced was memory CD4+ T cells sorted from blood. The subset was: CD45RA-negative fraction. All receptors derive from a man under 40 in good health.

The CDR3 reads CAWARPLNTEAFF. CDR3 nucleotide sequence: TGTGCCTGGGCCCGACCGCTGAACACTGAAGCTTTCTTT. The V and J genes are TRBV30 and TRBJ1-1, with unresolved D. V dropped 5 bases and J dropped 0 bases, with 10 bases sitting between them. The CDR3 contains 13 residues. In germline, CDR1 is GTSNPN, CDR2 SVGIG (reference sequence).

The chain carries TRBV5-1 and TRBJ2-2, with 14 bases lining up with TRBD2. Trimming took 5 bases from V and 7 from J; bases not matched to a gene: 4. Germline CDR1 reads SGHRS; CDR2 reads YFSETQ. This CDR3 contains 15 residues. The CDR3 nucleotides read TGCGCCAGCAGTCGACTAGCGGGAGGGGTCGGGGAGCTGTTTTTT. Its protein product is CASSRLAGGVGELFF.

The chain is built from TRBV7-2 and TRBJ2-2; D uncertain. CDR1 and CDR2 (germline): SGHTA, FQGNSA. The CDR3 has 16 amino acids. V lost 3 bases to trimming and J lost 6 bases, with 17 bases between them. The CDR3 protein is CASSFIGASGAGELFF. The CDR3 DNA is TGTGCCAGCAGCTTTATCGGCGCCAGTGGGGCCGGGGAGCTGTTTTTT.

The chain combines TRBV5-1 with TRBJ2-1; weak D call: TRBD2 (6 bases). Trimming removed 0 bases at V and 9 bases at J, with 13 bases between. Germline values: CDR1 SGHRS, CDR2 YFSETQ. The CDR3 sequence is 14 residues long. In nucleotides, the CDR3 is TGCGCCAGCAGCTTGGGCGGAGCCGGGGGTGAGCAGTTCTTC. It codes for CASSLGGAGGEQFF.

The chain joins TRBV28 to TRBJ2-4; 12 bases agree with TRBD1. V trimming: 6 bases; J trimming: 4 bases; junction bases outside the gene matches: 4. The CDR3 contains 15 residues. Looked up from germline, CDR1 is MDHEN and CDR2 is SYDVKM. Here the CDR3 reads CASRGQGAGKNIQYF. CDR3 in DNA: TGTGCCAGCAGGGGACAGGGGGCAGGGAAAAACATTCAGTACTTC.